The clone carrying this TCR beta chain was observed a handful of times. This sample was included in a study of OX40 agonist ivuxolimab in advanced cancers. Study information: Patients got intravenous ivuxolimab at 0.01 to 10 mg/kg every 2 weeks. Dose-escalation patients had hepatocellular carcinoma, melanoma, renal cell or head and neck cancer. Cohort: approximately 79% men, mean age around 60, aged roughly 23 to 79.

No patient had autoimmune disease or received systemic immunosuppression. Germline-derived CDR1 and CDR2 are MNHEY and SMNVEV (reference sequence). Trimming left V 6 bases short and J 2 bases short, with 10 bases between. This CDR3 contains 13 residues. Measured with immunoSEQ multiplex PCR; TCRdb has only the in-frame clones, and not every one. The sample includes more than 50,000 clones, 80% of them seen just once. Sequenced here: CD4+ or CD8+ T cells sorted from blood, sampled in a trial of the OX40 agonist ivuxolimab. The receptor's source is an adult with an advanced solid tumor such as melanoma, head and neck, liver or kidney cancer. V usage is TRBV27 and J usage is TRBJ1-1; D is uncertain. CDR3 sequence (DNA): TGTGCCAGCAGAACCTCCATTAACACTGAAGCTTTCTTT. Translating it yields CASRTSINTEAFF.